Below are 7 T cell receptor beta chains sequenced from a single sample in a study of early T cells in non-severe SARS-CoV-2 infection (dated by TCRdb to the early 2020s). Receptor amplification or capture employed 5' RACE. Sequencing relied on a NextSeq 500. TCRdb cleaned the public reads at Q25 with fastp, built clones with MiXCR and kept in-frame beta chains. Rows matching on CDR3 protein sequence are summarized as one entry with the most common DNA and genes. For this sample the table gives over 90,000 distinct CDR3 sequences, of which approximately 12% were detected only once. The ten largest clones represent around 4.3% of the sample. This specimen consisted of whole blood, obtained at baseline. Receptors were obtained from an adult who was a healthcare worker with PCR-confirmed SARS-CoV-2 infection or an uninfected control (not recorded which).

CDR3 amino acids: CSVEAERETQYF. The CDR3 DNA sequence: TGCAGCGTTGAAGCCGAAAGGGAGACCCAGTACTTC. This rearrangement joins TRBV29-1 to TRBJ2-5; D remains unclear. CDR1 is SQVTM, CDR2 ANQGSEA, per germline. The germline V and J ends were trimmed by 1 base and 5 bases, with 8 bases remaining between them. The CDR3 totals 12 residues.

This clonotype was detected only a few times. The chain employs TRBV2 and TRBJ2-1, with 11 positions matching TRBD2. This CDR3 has 14 amino acids. Trimming cost V 6 bases and J 5 bases; bases outside gene matches: 3. Germline assignment: CDR1 SNHLY and CDR2 FYNNEI. Here the CDR3 DNA reads TGTGCCAGCAGGGTAGCGGGAGGGAACAATGAGCAGTTCTTC. It encodes CASRVAGGNNEQFF.

The chain links TRBV24-1 to TRBJ2-5; tentative D call: TRBD2 (5 bases). The germline V gene encodes CDR1 KGHDR and CDR2 SFDVKD. The V end lost 2 bases, the J end lost 3 bases, and 9 bases lay between the germline ends. CDR3 length: 14 residues. Here the CDR3 DNA reads TGTGCCACCAGTGATTATGGAGGAAAAGAGACCCAGTACTTC. Translating it yields CATSDYGGKETQYF.

In DNA form, the CDR3 reads TGCGCCAGCAGCCAAGATCTTCCAGGGATGAACACTGAAGCTTTCTTT. Protein sequence: CASSQDLPGMNTEAFF. The chain uses TRBV4-1 and TRBJ1-1, with a possible D match to TRBD1 (5 bases). The CDR3 extends over 16 amino acids. Trimming removed 0 bases at V and 0 bases at J, with 11 bases between. Germline CDR1 MGHRA, CDR2 YSYEKL.

This clonotype showed up many times. The chain couples TRBV28 to TRBJ2-4, with 8 bases matching TRBD1. CDR3 size: 16 residues. V trimming: 10 bases; J trimming: 0 bases; junction bases outside the gene matches: 11. The V gene's germline CDR1 is MDHEN and CDR2 SYDVKM. DNA for the CDR3: TGTGCCACCTCAAATCAGGGGGCCTTAGCCAAAAACATTCAGTACTTC. It encodes CATSNQGALAKNIQYF.

This clonotype was observed a few times. The V gene is TRBV6-1, the J gene TRBJ1-4; possible D gene TRBD1, 6 bases. V lost 10 bases to trimming and J lost 4 bases, with 13 bases between them. Germline V gene lookup returns CDR1 MNHNS and CDR2 SASEGT. The CDR3 covers 13 residues. The CDR3 DNA reads as TGTGCCACCGGGGGCAGTCTTAATGAAAAACTGTTTTTT. Translated: CATGGSLNEKLFF.

In its sample, this clonotype was seen a few times. The CDR3 region has the DNA TGCAGCGCCGGGACTAGCGTATACGAGCAGTACTTC. Amino acid sequence: CSAGTSVYEQYF. J is TRBJ2-7 and V is TRBV29-1; TRBD2 matches at 10 bases. The germline V gene encodes CDR1 SQVTM and CDR2 ANQGSEA. V lost 7 bases to trimming and J lost 4 bases; unmatched junction nucleotides: 4. The CDR3 loop spans 12 amino acids.